The present entry profiles one TCR beta chain with its context. Its antigen is unidentified. The data were obtained in a study of blood T cells in healthy people across ages. The CDR3 is made up of 15 amino acids. Germline V gives CDR1 SGHRS, CDR2 YFSETQ. V gave up 3 bases and J gave up 4 bases; unmatched junction bases: 6. Study findings and constraints: Getting older went along with TCR beta diversity per million T cells dropping roughly linearly.

A J-beta primer mix and a sample-barcoded 5' primer were used in a second PCR of about 7 to 12 cycles. TCRdb re-derived calls from the 5' RACE reads in MiXCR, one entry per CDR3 protein. This table has some 710,000 distinct CDR3 sequences, about a fifth appearing once. This clonotype was obtained from a man between 65 and 85 years old in good health. The sample taken for sequencing was blood. The chain has TRBV5-1 and TRBJ1-5; 8 bases are shared with TRBD1. Here the CDR3 reads CASSSGQGRNQPQHF. The CDR3 region has the DNA TGCGCCAGCAGCTCAGGACAGGGAAGAAATCAGCCCCAGCATTTT.